These 5 T cell receptor beta chains share one sample of origin, sequenced in a study of human T cells and chemical hapten exposure. MiXCR was run by TCRdb on the RACE reads, yielding one entry per CDR3 protein. The profile shows 65,000 to 85,000 distinct CDR3 sequences, 12% of them singletons. Specified time point: patch test 1, 2 weeks after DPC sensitization. The treatment is: therapeutic diphenylcyclopropenone sensitization with weekly scalp DPC. Source: whole blood, taken in connection with sensitization to the hapten diphenylcyclopropenone (DPC). The receptors here all came from a woman in her sixties with alopecia areata. Some clones in this sample may be carry-over from other donors' samples.

This clonotype showed up many times. This chain connects TRBV6-6 to TRBJ1-1; no clear D. CDR1 and CDR2 from the germline V gene are MNHNY and SVGAGI (reference sequence). Trimming cost V 0 bases and J 11 bases, with 13 bases left between them. The CDR3 spans 13 residues. CDR3 region: CASSYSKEGEAFF. The CDR3 DNA sequence: TGTGCCAGCAGTTACTCGAAGGAGGGCGAGGCTTTCTTT.

This clonotype was seen a few times. The chain uses TRBV27 and TRBJ2-5; maybe TRBD2 (5 bases). This CDR3 region has 15 residues. V lost 0 bases and J 4 bases, leaving 12 bases between the germline ends. Per germline, CDR1 MNHEY and CDR2 SMNVEV (reference sequence). The CDR3 protein is CASSLSAGSGETQYF. The CDR3, as DNA: TGTGCCAGCAGTTTATCGGCGGGTTCGGGAGAGACCCAGTACTTC.

In its sample, this clonotype was seen many times. The CDR3 region is CSVEAAGSPTEAFF. The CDR3, as DNA: TGCAGCGTTGAAGCGGCAGGGTCCCCCACTGAAGCTTTCTTT. The V call is TRBV29-1, the J call TRBJ1-1; D possibly corresponds to TRBD1 (5 bases). This CDR3 comprises 14 residues. Germline V gene lookup returns CDR1 SQVTM and CDR2 ANQGSEA. V lost 1 base and J 4 bases, leaving 13 bases between the germline ends.

This clonotype occurred many times. The chain combines TRBV5-1 with TRBJ1-1; D is possibly TRBD1 (5 bases). Between the trimmed V and J ends, which lost 4 bases and 1 base, there was a span of 5 bases. CDR1 is SGHRS and CDR2 is YFSETQ in the germline V gene. The CDR3 is 12 residues long. The chain's CDR3 is CASSDRNTEAFF. The CDR3 region has the DNA TGCGCCAGCAGCGACAGGAACACTGAAGCTTTCTTT.

The chain recombines TRBV24-1 with TRBJ2-5; TRBD2 aligns across 12 bases. CDR1 and CDR2 from the germline V gene are KGHDR and SFDVKD. The CDR3 consists of 15 residues. V shed 6 bases, J shed 3 bases, and the junction held 4 bases outside the gene matches. This CDR3 reads CATSPGLAGKETQYF. The CDR3 DNA sequence: TGTGCCACCAGTCCGGGACTAGCGGGTAAAGAGACCCAGTACTTC.